This T cell receptor beta chain originates from a study of T-cell reconstitution after alpha-beta-depleted transplantation in children. The CDR3 spans 17 residues. The V segment lost 3 bases and the J segment 3 bases; nucleotides outside the gene matches: 9. Germline values: CDR1 LGHNA, CDR2 YNFKEQ. This clonotype turned up a few times. For TCRbeta, the library was prepared with unique molecular identifiers. TCRdb re-called the PCR reads with MiXCR, one entry per CDR3 protein. There are some 600,000 distinct CDR3 sequences in the sample; around a sixth occur only once, and 1.1% lies in the top ten. The genes are TRBV4-2 and TRBJ2-5, with TRBD2 matching 11 bases. Here the sequenced sample was PBMCs from the stem cell graft donor, taken from the stem cell graft. This clonotype was obtained from a human donor who donated a stem cell graft to a child with acute myeloid leukemia. The CDR3 protein is CASSHLTSGGPKETQYF. The DNA of the CDR3 is TGTGCCAGCAGCCACCTCACTAGCGGGGGCCCCAAAGAGACCCAGTACTTC.